This T cell receptor (beta chain) was observed in a study of OX40 agonist ivuxolimab in advanced cancers. The CDR3 contains 18 residues. Germline CDR1 reads SGHDT; CDR2 reads YYEEEE. Sampling times: baseline, cycle 4 day 1, cycle 7 day 1. Some clones are missing from TCRdb's copy, which holds only in-frame ones; the method was immunoSEQ multiplex PCR. The data show around 57,000 clones, 86% seen once. The origin of this receptor is an adult with an advanced solid tumor such as melanoma, head and neck, liver or kidney cancer. Material: CD4+ or CD8+ T cells sorted from blood, obtained in a trial of the OX40 agonist ivuxolimab. The V and J genes are TRBV5-6 and TRBJ2-5; D might be TRBD1 or TRBD2, each matching 7 bases. Gene TRBJ2-7 matches the end of the DNA better, so the J call may be wrong. DNA of the CDR3: TGTGCCAGCAGCACCGGGAGGTCCACAGGGGTCGGGGCCTACGAGCAGTACTTC. Residues: CASSTGRSTGVGAYEQYF.